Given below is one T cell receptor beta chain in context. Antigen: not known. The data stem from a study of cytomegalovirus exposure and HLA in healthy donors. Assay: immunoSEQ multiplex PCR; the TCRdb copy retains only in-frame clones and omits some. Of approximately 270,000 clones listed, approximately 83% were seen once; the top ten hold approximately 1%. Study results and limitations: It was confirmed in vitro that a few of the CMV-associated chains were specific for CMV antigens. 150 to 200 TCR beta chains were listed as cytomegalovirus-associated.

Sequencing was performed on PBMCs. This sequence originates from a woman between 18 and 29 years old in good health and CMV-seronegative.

The CDR3 region is CAWRARLAGETYEQYF. The DNA for the CDR3 is TGTGCCTGGAGGGCCCGACTAGCGGGGGAAACTTACGAGCAGTACTTC. The rearrangement uses TRBV30 and TRBJ2-7, with 12 bases identical to TRBD2. Trimming cost V 3 bases and J 4 bases; bases outside gene matches: 10. The V gene's germline CDR1 is GTSNPN and CDR2 SVGIG (reference sequence). The CDR3 length is 16 residues. The full variable domain, with the rest looked up from reference TRBV30 and TRBJ2-7, is SQTIHQWPATLVQPVGSPLSLECTVEGTSNPNLYWYRQAAGRGLQLLFYSVGIGQISSEVPQNLSASRPQDRQFILSSKKLLLSDSGFYLCAWRARLAGETYEQYFGPGTRLTVT.